A selection of T cell receptor beta chains follows, all from one sample in a study of blood T cell repertoires in COVID-19. Sequencing used immunoSEQ multiplex PCR; TCRdb keeps in-frame clones, though not all of them. This table has about 120,000 clones, roughly 80% appearing once. The sample consisted of peripheral blood. These receptors all come from a man aged 45-65 years with acute or convalescent COVID-19. Both conserved end residues are part of each CDR3. D genes are given only for firm matches. Not all rows give a size; the values are once, few, many and, for expanded clones, a class.

clone_size	d_call	v_call	cdr3_length	j_call	cdr3_aa	cdr3_nt
-	-	TRBV10-3	15	TRBJ2-5	CAISGGLAGGETQYF	TGTGCCATCAGTGGCGGACTAGCAGGGGGGGAGACCCAGTACTTC
-	-	TRBV24-1	18	TRBJ2-7	CATSDLSRAGGWSYEQYF	TGTGCCACCAGTGATTTGTCCAGGGCAGGCGGCTGGAGCTACGAGCAGTACTTC
-	-	TRBV7-9	17	TRBJ1-6	CASSFFGGTAYNSPLHF	TGTGCCAGCAGCTTTTTTGGGGGCACAGCTTATAATTCACCCCTCCACTTT
-	TRBD1	TRBV7-9	15	TRBJ2-5	CASSAYFTGVETQYF	TGTGCCAGCAGCGCGTACTTTACAGGGGTGGAGACCCAGTACTTC
-	-	TRBV19	14	TRBJ1-1	CASSRNPGNTEAFF	TGTGCCAGTAGTCGTAATCCAGGGAACACTGAAGCTTTCTTT
-	-	TRBV28	17	TRBJ2-3	CASSLGGGGFGTDTQYF	TGTGCCAGCAGTTTGGGTGGCGGCGGGTTTGGCACAGATACGCAGTATTTT
-	TRBD1	TRBV30	14	TRBJ2-2	CAWSSQGDTGELFF	TGTGCCTGGAGTAGTCAGGGGGACACCGGGGAGCTGTTTTTT
-	-	TRBV5-6	14	TRBJ1-6	CASSLGDSLSPLHF	TGTGCCAGCAGCTTGGGAGACAGCCTTTCACCCCTCCACTTT
-	-	TRBV15	14	TRBJ1-6	CATSRDPRNSPLHF	TGTGCCACCAGCAGAGATCCGAGAAATTCACCCCTCCACTTT
-	-	TRBV11-2	13	TRBJ2-3	CASSEASTDTQYF	TGTGCCAGCAGCGAGGCTAGCACAGATACGCAGTATTTT
-	-	TRBV6-5	15	TRBJ2-5	CASRLGLSNQETQYF	TGTGCCAGCAGATTGGGACTGTCAAATCAAGAGACCCAGTACTTC
once	TRBD2	TRBV3-1/TRBV3-2	16	TRBJ2-5	CASSQPSSGSVETQYF	TGTGCCAGCAGCCAACCCTCTAGCGGGAGTGTAGAGACCCAGTACTTC
-	TRBD2	TRBV15	16	TRBJ2-1	CATSLSTSGSENEQFF	TGTGCCACCAGCTTATCGACTAGCGGGAGTGAGAATGAGCAGTTCTTC
-	TRBD2	TRBV7-7	13	TRBJ2-1	CASTRAGGNEQFF	TGTGCCAGCACCAGAGCGGGGGGCAATGAGCAGTTCTTC
-	-	TRBV2	13	TRBJ1-1	CASGRYQNTEAFF	TGTGCCAGCGGGAGGTATCAGAACACTGAAGCTTTCTTT
-	-	TRBV28	17	TRBJ1-3	CASSPRGRKSSGNTIYF	TGTGCCAGCAGTCCCCGAGGCAGAAAGAGCTCTGGAAACACCATATATTTT
-	-	TRBV2	14	TRBJ2-5	CASREDSIQETQYF	TGTGCCAGCAGGGAGGACAGTATACAAGAGACCCAGTACTTC
-	TRBD1	TRBV29-1	13	TRBJ2-7	CSVGDRASYEQYF	TGCAGCGTTGGGGACAGGGCGTCTTACGAGCAGTACTTC
-	-	TRBV19	13	TRBJ1-1	CASSIRENTEAFF	TGTGCCAGTAGTATTCGGGAGAACACTGAAGCTTTCTTT
-	-	TRBV15	14	TRBJ2-4	CATSRGRVLTAQYF	TGTGCCACCAGCAGAGGACGGGTACTCACGGCTCAGTACTTC
-	-	TRBV2	13	TRBJ2-3	CASSDDSSDTQYF	TGTGCCAGCAGTGACGACAGCTCAGATACGCAGTATTTT
-	-	TRBV7-8	14	TRBJ1-3	CASSFPSSGNTIYF	TGTGCCAGCAGCTTTCCCAGCTCTGGAAACACCATATATTTT
-	TRBD1	TRBV2	14	TRBJ1-2	CASVVLGTGGGYTF	TGTGCCAGCGTGGTATTAGGGACAGGGGGTGGCTACACCTTC
-	TRBD2	TRBV28	15	TRBJ2-3	CASSLLAGRTDTQYF	TGTGCCAGCAGTTTGCTAGCGGGCCGCACAGATACGCAGTATTTT
-	-	TRBV2	15	TRBJ1-4	CASKGVWGPAEKLFF	TGTGCCAGCAAGGGCGTGTGGGGGCCAGCGGAAAAACTGTTTTTT
-	TRBD2	TRBV9	15	TRBJ2-3	CASSPRTSGADTQYF	TGTGCCAGCAGCCCTCGGACTAGTGGGGCAGATACGCAGTATTTT
once	TRBD1	TRBV11-2	15	TRBJ1-2	CASSLDRGQGYGYTF	TGTGCCAGCAGCTTAGATCGGGGACAGGGGTATGGCTACACCTTC
-	TRBD1	TRBV6-5	14	TRBJ2-1	CASSWTGTHNEQFF	TGTGCCAGCAGTTGGACAGGGACCCACAATGAGCAGTTCTTC
-	-	TRBV11-2	14	TRBJ1-2	CASSLAEGGYGYTF	TGTGCCAGCAGCTTAGCGGAGGGAGGGTATGGCTACACCTTC
-	-	TRBV12-5	14	TRBJ1-2	CASGPLPEGNGYTF	TGTGCTAGTGGTCCCTTGCCGGAGGGAAATGGCTACACCTTC
few	-	TRBV13	13	TRBJ2-5	CASSLAVQETQYF	TGTGCCAGCAGCTTAGCGGTCCAAGAGACCCAGTACTTC
-	-	TRBV6-5	14	TRBJ2-1	CASSFRLGLSEQFF	TGTGCCAGCAGTTTTCGACTAGGGTTGAGTGAGCAGTTCTTC
once	TRBD1	TRBV24-1	15	TRBJ1-2	CATSDQTGGVYGYTF	TGTGCCACCAGTGACCAGACAGGGGGCGTCTATGGCTACACCTTC
-	-	TRBV1	17	TRBJ2-2	CTSSLDPHGGGSGELFF	TGCACCAGCAGCCTAGACCCCCACGGGGGCGGGAGCGGGGAGCTGTTTTTT
-	-	TRBV18	13	TRBJ2-5	CASSPTDRETQYF	TGTGCCAGCTCACCAACAGATCGGGAGACCCAGTACTTC
-	-	TRBV4-2	15	TRBJ1-5	CASSQVGGQNQPQHF	TGTGCCAGCAGCCAAGTGGGTGGGCAAAATCAGCCCCAGCATTTT
-	TRBD2	TRBV28	16	TRBJ2-3	CASSPQRGASTDTQYF	TGTGCCAGCAGTCCTCAGCGGGGCGCGAGCACAGATACGCAGTATTTT
-	TRBD2	TRBV14	13	TRBJ2-1	CASSPGRSGNQFF	TGTGCCAGCAGCCCGGGGAGGAGCGGGAATCAGTTCTTC
few	-	TRBV7-9	15	TRBJ2-7	CASSLDPTATYEQYF	TGTGCCAGCAGCTTAGACCCCACAGCTACCTACGAGCAGTACTTC
-	TRBD1	TRBV5-1	14	TRBJ1-1	CASSSRTGWTEAFF	TGCGCCAGCAGCTCTAGGACAGGTTGGACTGAAGCTTTCTTT
few	TRBD1	TRBV2	14	TRBJ1-5	CASRLWAGGQPQHF	TGTGCCAGCAGGCTGTGGGCAGGGGGACAGCCCCAGCATTTT
once	TRBD2	TRBV15	15	TRBJ2-7	CATSRGSGQTYEQYF	TGTGCCACCAGCAGAGGTAGCGGGCAAACCTACGAGCAGTACTTC
many	TRBD2	TRBV19	16	TRBJ2-2	CASKRASGTNTGELFF	TGTGCCAGTAAAAGGGCTAGCGGGACGAACACCGGGGAGCTGTTTTTT
-	TRBD1	TRBV24-1	15	TRBJ1-1	CATSPRQGMNTEAFF	TGTGCCACCAGTCCAAGACAGGGCATGAACACTGAAGCTTTCTTT
-	-	TRBV2	14	TRBJ2-1	CASSASVSYNEQFF	TGTGCCAGCAGTGCGAGCGTTTCCTACAATGAGCAGTTCTTC
-	-	TRBV15	12	TRBJ1-1	CATSRDRGEAFF	TGTGCCACCAGCAGAGATCGGGGTGAAGCTTTCTTT
few	TRBD1	TRBV9	20	TRBJ1-2	CASSPRARDRAPLGYYGYTF	TGTGCCAGCAGCCCTCGTGCCCGGGACAGGGCCCCTTTGGGTTACTATGGCTACACCTTC
-	-	TRBV7-9	14	TRBJ1-3	CASSLRSSGNTIYF	TGTGCCAGCAGCTTACGGAGCTCTGGAAACACCATATATTTT
-	-	TRBV5-4	15	TRBJ2-1	CASSFEGEFYNEQFF	TGTGCCAGCAGCTTCGAGGGGGAATTCTACAATGAGCAGTTCTTC
-	TRBD2	TRBV2	15	TRBJ2-5	CASIRGSGGQETQYF	TGTGCCAGCATCAGGGGTAGCGGGGGCCAAGAGACCCAGTACTTC
-	-	TRBV6-6	16	TRBJ1-4	CASSSPRRGTNEKLFF	TGTGCCAGCAGTTCCCCTCGGAGAGGAACTAATGAAAAACTGTTTTTT
-	TRBD2	TRBV5-1	16	TRBJ2-1	CASSTGLAGGGNEQFF	TGCGCCAGCAGCACGGGACTAGCGGGAGGAGGCAATGAGCAGTTCTTC
once	-	TRBV10-2	14	TRBJ1-1	CASTLQGVNTEAFF	TGCGCCAGCACTTTACAGGGCGTGAACACTGAAGCTTTCTTT
-	TRBD2	TRBV11-2	15	TRBJ2-7	CASSRSRGGRYEQYF	TGTGCCAGCAGCCGATCTCGGGGGGGCCGTTACGAGCAGTACTTC
few	TRBD1	TRBV28	15	TRBJ2-2	CASSQSGGSTGELFF	TGTGCCAGCAGCCAGTCAGGGGGCTCCACCGGGGAGCTGTTTTTT